The 27 T cell receptor beta chains given below trace back to one sample, sequenced in a study of blood T cell repertoires in COVID-19. Some clones are missing from TCRdb's copy, which holds only in-frame ones; the method was immunoSEQ multiplex PCR. The data show tens of thousands of clones, approximately 90% seen once. The specimen was peripheral blood. The receptors shown here come from a male donor with acute or convalescent COVID-19.

The rearrangement joins TRBV11-2 to TRBJ2-7; 14 bases are a match to TRBD2. This CDR3 contains 17 residues. V shed 3 bases, J shed 4 bases, and the junction held 8 bases outside the gene matches. The V gene's germline CDR1 is SGHAT and CDR2 FQNNGV. CDR3 amino acids: CASSLGRTSGGWYEQYF. Here the CDR3 DNA reads TGTGCCAGCAGCTTGGGCAGGACTAGCGGGGGGTGGTACGAGCAGTACTTC.

The rearrangement uses TRBV12-3 or TRBV12-4 and TRBJ1-1; no clear D gene. There are 12 residues in the CDR3. Between the trimmed V and J ends, which lost 3 bases and 3 bases, there was a span of 5 bases. This CDR3 is CASSFTDTEAFF. The CDR3 DNA reads TGTGCCAGCAGTTTTACTGACACTGAAGCTTTCTTT.

The chain couples TRBV13 to TRBJ1-4; 7 bases are a match to TRBD1. The V and J ends lost 5 bases and 5 bases, in that order; junction bases with no gene match: 5. The length of the CDR3 is 14 residues. Germline CDR1 reads PRHDT; CDR2 reads FYEKMQ (reference sequence). The CDR3 nucleotides are TGTGCCAGCAGCAACAGGGGAGGCAATGAAAAACTGTTTTTT. Its translation: CASSNRGGNEKLFF.

The V gene is TRBV27, the J gene TRBJ1-3, with unresolved D. This CDR3 spans 16 amino acids. The V and J ends lost 4 bases and 7 bases respectively, with 20 bases between them. The V gene's germline CDR1 is MNHEY and CDR2 SMNVEV (reference sequence). In nucleotides, the CDR3 is TGTGCCAGCAGTTCGGGCGGGATCAGAGGTGCTAACACCATATATTTT. Amino acids: CASSSGGIRGANTIYF.

V is TRBV5-1 and J is TRBJ1-4, with D maybe TRBD1 (5 bases). The length of the CDR3 is 18 residues. The V gene's germline CDR1 is SGHRS and CDR2 YFSETQ. Trimming removed 4 bases from V and 4 bases from J, with 23 bases in between. CDR3 in amino acids: CASSPGPGTHLGNEKLFF. In nucleotides, the CDR3 is TGCGCCAGCAGCCCCGGACCGGGGACTCATCTTGGTAATGAAAAACTGTTTTTT.

The V call is TRBV28, the J call TRBJ1-4, with TRBD1 as a possible D gene (6 bases). This CDR3 contains 15 residues. V was shortened by 5 bases and J by 6 bases, with 16 bases between the two germline ends. Germline values: CDR1 MDHEN, CDR2 SYDVKM. The CDR3 DNA is TGTGCCAGCAGTAACACTGGGGGCGGACATGAAAAACTGTTTTTT. Translating it yields CASSNTGGGHEKLFF.

The chain links TRBV24-1 to TRBJ1-4; 9 bases align to TRBD1. The CDR3 has 15 amino acids. Germline V gives CDR1 KGHDR, CDR2 SFDVKD. The ends lost 4 bases at V and 7 bases at J; junction bases unmatched: 6. The CDR3 reads CATSDSRQGGEKLFF. Written as DNA, the CDR3 is TGTGCCACCAGTGACTCCCGACAGGGGGGTGAAAAACTGTTTTTT.

This chain joins TRBV18 and TRBJ1-5; weak D call: TRBD1 (5 bases). CDR3 length equals 14 residues. V was cut by 5 bases and J by 11 bases, with 19 bases left in between. CDR1 and CDR2 (germline): KGHSH, LQKENI. CDR3 DNA sequence: TGTGCCAGCTCAAGGGACGTGGCTGGGGGGTCCCAGCATTTT. This gives the protein CASSRDVAGGSQHF. Drawing the rest from reference TRBV18 and TRBJ1-5, the complete variable domain is NAGVMQNPRHLVRRRGQEARLRCSPMKGHSHVYWYRQLPEEGLKFMVYLQKENIIDESGMPKERFSAEFPKEGPSILRIQQVVRGDSAAYFCASSRDVAGGSQHFGDGTRLSIL.

The CDR3 DNA is TGTGCCAGCAGTCTCGACAGGGGCGGATCACCCCTCCACTTT. Translation gives CASSLDRGGSPLHF. The gene calls are TRBV6-5 and TRBJ1-6; 8 nucleotides align to TRBD1. The germline V gene encodes CDR1 MNHEY and CDR2 SVGAGI. The CDR3 extends over 14 amino acids. The J segment lost 10 bases and the V segment lost 5 bases, leaving 7 bases of the junction unmatched.

The table lists this clone with a count of one. The rearrangement joins TRBV4-1 to TRBJ1-4; D gene unclear. There are 14 residues in the CDR3. Germline CDR1 is MGHRA and CDR2 is YSYEKL. Trimming took off 5 bases at V and 0 bases at J, with 7 bases between the two ends. CDR3 DNA: TGCGCCAGCAGCTCAGTGGCAACTAATGAAAAACTGTTTTTT. It codes for CASSSVATNEKLFF.

J is TRBJ1-1 and V is TRBV19, with TRBD1 matching over 10 bases. Germline trimming cut 6 bases from V and 11 bases from J; bases unmatched to any gene: 12. The CDR3 length is 14 residues. Germline V CDR1 and CDR2: LNHDA, SQIVND (reference sequence). CDR3 in amino acids: CASSVPGQGTRAFF. For the CDR3, the DNA is TGTGCCAGTAGCGTCCCGGGACAGGGGACTAGGGCTTTCTTT.

The V and J genes are TRBV5-5 and TRBJ1-2; D is unresolved. Trimming cost V 0 bases and J 3 bases, with 12 bases left between them. The CDR3 runs 15 residues. The germline gives CDR1 SGHKS, CDR2 YYEKEE (reference sequence). The CDR3 reads CASSLGGLGYYGYTF. The CDR3 nucleotides are TGTGCCAGCAGCTTGGGAGGGCTCGGGTACTATGGCTACACCTTC.

V is TRBV20-1 and J is TRBJ2-5; 9 nucleotides match TRBD2. The ends lost 3 bases at V and 2 bases at J; junction bases unmatched: 7. The CDR3 consists of 15 residues. Germline values: CDR1 DFQATT, CDR2 SNEGSKA (reference sequence). CDR3 coding DNA: TGCAGTGCTAGTGGGGCTAGCGGGGAGCAAGAGACCCAGTACTTC. The encoded protein is CSASGASGEQETQYF.

The chain employs TRBV11-1 and TRBJ2-5, with D possibly being TRBD1 (5 bases). Germline V gene sequence: CDR1 SGHAT, CDR2 FQDESV (reference sequence). V was cut by 5 bases and J by 4 bases, with 14 bases left in between. The CDR3 totals 14 residues. CDR3 region: CASSPTPRGETQYF. CDR3 nucleotides: TGTGCCAGCAGCCCCACCCCTAGGGGAGAGACCCAGTACTTC.

This sequence joins TRBV2 and TRBJ1-4; 9 bases line up with TRBD1. CDR3 length equals 15 residues. Germline CDR1 is SNHLY and CDR2 is FYNNEI. Trimming removed 4 bases from V and 8 bases from J; junction bases left unmatched: 8. CDR3 amino acids: CASSGSGQGQEKLFF. The DNA for the CDR3 is TGTGCCAGCAGTGGGTCGGGACAGGGACAGGAAAAACTGTTTTTT.

The chain carries TRBV11-3 and TRBJ1-4; TRBD1 matches at 8 bases. The V segment lost 4 bases and the J segment 8 bases; nucleotides outside the gene matches: 9. The CDR3 covers 15 residues. Germline V gene sequence: CDR1 SGHNT, CDR2 YENEEA. CDR3 sequence (DNA): TGTGCCAGCAGCTCCGGACAGGGAGAGGAGGAAAAACTGTTTTTT. Amino acid sequence: CASSSGQGEEEKLFF.

The chain combines TRBV28 with TRBJ2-4; 8 nucleotides agree with TRBD1. CDR1 and CDR2 (germline): MDHEN, SYDVKM. The CDR3 has 15 amino acids. V gave up 4 bases and J gave up 5 bases; unmatched junction bases: 7. The CDR3 sequence: CASSSGGAPENIQYF. CDR3 DNA: TGTGCCAGCAGTTCAGGGGGCGCCCCGGAAAACATTCAGTACTTC.

The chain carries TRBV28 and TRBJ1-2; the match to TRBD1 covers 7 bases. CDR1 MDHEN and CDR2 SYDVKM come from the germline V gene. There are 15 residues in the CDR3. The V gene end was trimmed by 5 bases and the J gene end by 6 bases; junction bases not matched to a gene: 12. The DNA of the CDR3 is TGTGCCAGCAGTCCCGGACAGGTGAATATGGATGGCTACACCTTC. This translates into CASSPGQVNMDGYTF.

This chain uses TRBV5-5 with TRBJ2-2, with no clear D. Germline CDR1 reads SGHKS; CDR2 reads YYEKEE (reference sequence). This CDR3 has 15 amino acids. V lost 0 bases and J 7 bases, leaving 13 bases between the germline ends. CDR3 in DNA: TGTGCCAGCAGCTTGGGCACCACAGATCTCGGGGAGCTGTTTTTT. It codes for CASSLGTTDLGELFF.

V is TRBV6-1 and J is TRBJ1-5, with D tentatively TRBD1 (5 bases). Germline lookup yields CDR1 MNHNS and CDR2 SASEGT. This CDR3 has 15 amino acids. Trimming stripped 3 bases from V and 0 bases from J, with 9 bases between. The CDR3 reads CASSEYRTSNQPQHF. DNA for the CDR3: TGTGCCAGCAGTGAGTACAGGACTAGCAATCAGCCCCAGCATTTT.

This clone was detected only a few times. This chain links TRBV19 with TRBJ1-3; a possible D gene is TRBD1 (6 bases). CDR1 and CDR2 from the germline V gene are LNHDA and SQIVND (reference sequence). The CDR3 consists of 16 residues. Trimming took 6 bases from V and 0 from J, leaving 15 bases between them. The DNA of the CDR3 is TGTGCCAGTAGCGATTCGGGGGGCCCCTCTGGAAACACCATATATTTT. Amino acid sequence: CASSDSGGPSGNTIYF.

The rearrangement links TRBV27 to TRBJ1-2; no clear D gene. The ends were cut back, 6 bases at V and 2 bases at J, with 13 bases in the middle. The CDR3 is made up of 14 amino acids. Germline CDR1 is MNHEY and CDR2 is SMNVEV (reference sequence). CDR3 in DNA: TGTGCCAGCAGGACTTTTGGAGCAAACTATGGCTACACCTTC. It yields the protein CASRTFGANYGYTF.

V usage is TRBV7-6 and J usage is TRBJ1-4; no clear D. The CDR3 has 16 residues. CDR1 and CDR2 (germline): SGHVS, FNYEAQ. Trimming removed 4 bases from V and 0 bases from J, with 12 bases in between. CDR3 loop: CASSSRATATNEKLFF. CDR3 DNA: TGTGCCAGCAGCTCTCGAGCGACTGCAACTAATGAAAAACTGTTTTTT.

The gene calls are TRBV6-1 and TRBJ1-5; tentative D call: TRBD1 (6 bases). The V end lost 1 base, the J end lost 0 bases, and 13 bases lay between the germline ends. This CDR3 spans 17 amino acids. CDR1 is MNHNS and CDR2 is SASEGT in the germline V gene. The CDR3: CASSEGTAIYSNQPQHF. The CDR3 region has the DNA TGTGCCAGCAGTGAAGGGACAGCCATCTATAGCAATCAGCCCCAGCATTTT.

This clone was recorded many times. The chain links TRBV7-8 to TRBJ1-1; TRBD1 might be the D (6 bases). Trimming cost V 1 base and J 4 bases, with 16 bases left between them. The germline gives CDR1 SGHVS, CDR2 FQNEAQ. The CDR3 is made up of 16 amino acids. CDR3 DNA sequence: TGTGCCAGCAGCTTAGAGGTCTGGGGAGGGGGCACTGAAGCTTTCTTT. It codes for CASSLEVWGGGTEAFF.

The chain employs TRBV6-5 and TRBJ1-6, with 9 bases aligning to TRBD1. Germline loops: CDR1 MNHEY, CDR2 SVGAGI. The CDR3 spans 16 residues. The trim removed 4 bases at V and 7 bases at J, leaving 8 bases unmatched. CDR3 sequence reads: CASSFQGTGTNSPLHF. The CDR3 coding sequence is TGTGCCAGCAGTTTCCAGGGGACAGGGACCAATTCACCCCTCCACTTT.

This chain connects TRBV21-1 to TRBJ1-1. TRBV21-1 is shown as a pseudogene. CDR3 size: 16 residues. In nucleotides, the CDR3 is TGTGCCAGCAGCAACCTCCCATGGGGAGCGAACACTGAAGCTTTCTTT. This codes for CASSNLPWGANTEAFF.